This entry describes one T cell receptor beta chain. Its antigen is unknown. This entry comes from a study of cytomegalovirus exposure and HLA in healthy donors. As for the study in general: Of all 370 or so donors who were genotyped, around 79% belonged to the Caucasian-associated ancestry cluster. Study-level points and caveats: Certain sequence variants were highly shared and formed a cluster, and this cluster was likely a sequencing artifact. In a later analysis, several top co-occurrence clusters appeared linked to parvovirus B19, influenza, CMV and Epstein-Barr virus.

Germline lookup yields CDR1 SQVTM and CDR2 ANQGSEA. This CDR3 region has 14 residues. V lost 4 bases and J lost 5; bases outside the gene matches: 8. PCR primers comprised 60 Vbeta and 13 Jbeta primers. Per the original methods: Among the unique TCR beta chains that a later analysis counted, about 81 million in all, about 10 million were shared. The protocol was immunoSEQ multiplex PCR, while the TCRdb copy is restricted to in-frame clones and leaves out a portion. V and J calls plus clone size are reproduced from that table; the DNA served to infer D and trimming. The table lists 80,000 to 100,000 clones.

This sequence joins TRBV29-1 and TRBJ2-7; 10 bases agree with TRBD1. This receptor was taken from a woman aged 25-40 years in good health and CMV-seronegative. Sequencing was carried out using PBMCs. The DNA for the CDR3 is TGCAGCGTTGGGGGACAGGGGATCTTGGACGAGCAGTACTTC. Amino acids: CSVGGQGILDEQYF.